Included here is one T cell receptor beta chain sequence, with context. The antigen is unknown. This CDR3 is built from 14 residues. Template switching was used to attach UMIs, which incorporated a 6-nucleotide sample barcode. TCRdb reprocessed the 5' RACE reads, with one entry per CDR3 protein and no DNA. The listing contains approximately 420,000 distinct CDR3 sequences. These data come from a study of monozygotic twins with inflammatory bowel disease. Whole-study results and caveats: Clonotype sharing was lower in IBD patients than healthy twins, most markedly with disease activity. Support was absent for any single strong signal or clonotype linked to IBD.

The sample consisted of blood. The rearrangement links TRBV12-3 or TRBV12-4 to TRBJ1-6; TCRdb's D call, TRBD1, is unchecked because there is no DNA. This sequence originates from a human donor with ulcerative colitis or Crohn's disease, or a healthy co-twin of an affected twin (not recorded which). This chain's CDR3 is CASNKAGWNSPLHF.